The 3 T cell receptor beta chains listed next were all sequenced from one sample in a study of shared clonotypes between healthy human individuals. It was CD45RO-negative cells, positively selected for CCR7, that made up naive CD8 cells, with terminally differentiated effector memory CD45RA+ cells excluded. The table came from immunoSEQ multiplex PCR; TCRdb's copy has only in-frame clones and leaves some out. The table includes about 2,100,000 clones, 90% to 95% detected once. The sample taken for sequencing was naive CD8+ T cells from PBMCs. The receptors stem from a man between 18 and 29 years old in good health. Some clones in this sample may be carry-over from other donors' samples.

This clone was observed a few times. CDR3 residues: CASSNRDRLDTEAFF. DNA of the CDR3: TGTGCCAGCAGTAATCGGGACAGATTGGACACTGAAGCTTTCTTT. V and J are TRBV6-6 and TRBJ1-1; 7 positions match TRBD1. Trimming took 5 bases from V and 3 from J; bases not matched to a gene: 9. This CDR3 contains 15 residues. Germline CDR1 is MNHNY and CDR2 is SVGAGI (reference sequence).

The V call is TRBV9, the J call TRBJ1-1, with 8 nucleotides matching TRBD1. The CDR3 is 13 amino acids. Trimming at V came to 3 bases and at J to 7 bases, leaving 5 bases not matched to a gene. Germline values: CDR1 SGDLS, CDR2 YYNGEE. CDR3 protein: CASSAQGGGEAFF. The CDR3 DNA reads TGTGCCAGCAGCGCACAGGGGGGCGGTGAAGCTTTCTTT.

The chain recombines TRBV5-6 with TRBJ2-1; TRBD2 matches at 10 bases. Germline V gene lookup returns CDR1 SGHDT and CDR2 YYEEEE. V lost 1 base, J lost 3 bases, and 13 bases stayed unmatched. The CDR3 runs 19 residues. CDR3 residues: CASSLKREGLRNGYNEQFF. As DNA, the CDR3 is TGTGCCAGCAGCTTGAAGCGGGAGGGCCTACGTAACGGCTACAATGAGCAGTTCTTC.